This T cell receptor beta chain was captured in a study of blood T cell repertoires in COVID-19. Overall study context: Acute and convalescent COVID-19 specimens originated in the United States, Italy and Spain. The cDNA or gDNA used as material had been derived from T cells, B-cell-depleted T cells, or PBMCs.

As regards this clone: This CDR3 is also generated by other DNA sequences in the sample.

Profiling relied on immunoSEQ multiplex PCR, and the TCRdb table lists in-frame clones only, not all of them. The data contain 200,000 to 250,000 clones, roughly 88% of them seen just once; the ten biggest clones take up roughly 1.5%. Trimming at V came to 6 bases and at J to 5 bases, leaving 7 bases not matched to a gene. The CDR3 is made up of 16 amino acids. Germline V gene sequence: CDR1 SNHLY, CDR2 FYNNEI. The source of this sequence is a man younger than 30 with active or convalescent COVID-19. The V call is TRBV2, the J call TRBJ2-1; 13 nucleotides agree with TRBD2. Sequenced sample: peripheral blood. CDR3: CASRRLAGGPNNEQFF. The CDR3 coding sequence is TGTGCCAGCAGACGACTAGCGGGGGGTCCCAACAATGAGCAGTTCTTC. The full variable domain, completed using reference TRBV2 and TRBJ2-1, is EPEVTQTPSHQVTQMGQEVILRCVPISNHLYFYWYRQILGQKVEFLVSFYNNEISEKSEIFDDQFSVERPDGSNFTLKIRSTKLEDSAMYFCASRRLAGGPNNEQFFGPGTRLTVL.